This T cell receptor (beta chain) was recovered during a study of OX40 agonist ivuxolimab in advanced cancers. Study information: Partial responses were achieved by three patients, one with hepatocellular carcinoma and two with cutaneous melanoma.

The table came from immunoSEQ multiplex PCR; TCRdb's copy has only in-frame clones and leaves some out. The repertoire includes around 15,000 clones, 80% of them detected once, and around 25% sits in the top ten. Of note for this clone: This sample includes further DNA sequences coding for the same CDR3.

Autoimmune disease history or systemic immunosuppression led to patient exclusion. The sequencing here drew on CD4+ or CD8+ T cells sorted from blood, taken in a trial of the OX40 agonist ivuxolimab. The sequence was collected from an adult with an advanced solid tumor such as melanoma, head and neck, liver or kidney cancer.

CDR3 coding DNA: TGTGCCAGCAGTGAAGCAGGTGGGGCTCAGCCCCAGCATTTT. Encoded protein: CASSEAGGAQPQHF. The genes are TRBV6-1 and TRBJ1-5, with D tentatively TRBD1 (5 bases). Germline lookup yields CDR1 MNHNS and CDR2 SASEGT. V lost 0 bases and J lost 6, with 9 bases in between. The CDR3 consists of 14 residues.